This entry describes one T cell receptor beta chain. Antigen unknown. These data come from a study of T cell responses to AZD1222 COVID-19 vaccine. General study points: A reported finding is that nearly half of spike-specific TCRs target unmutated variant regions.

Using immunoSEQ multiplex PCR, the repertoire was profiled, and TCRdb retains in-frame clones only, with some absent. This sample has 150,000 or so clones, with approximately 90% found just once. CDR1 and CDR2 from the germline V gene are SGHTA and FQGNSA. V dropped 2 bases and J dropped 0 bases, with 11 bases sitting between them. The CDR3 sequence is 17 residues long. The V call is TRBV7-2, the J call TRBJ2-6, with D possibly TRBD2 on 5 matching bases. This specimen was peripheral blood, taken 28 days after the second AZD1222 dose. This receptor was identified in an adult who received the AZD1222 COVID-19 vaccine. CDR3 amino acids: CASSLLAGASGANVLTF. For the CDR3, the DNA is TGTGCCAGCAGCTTACTAGCAGGAGCCTCTGGGGCCAACGTCCTGACTTTC.